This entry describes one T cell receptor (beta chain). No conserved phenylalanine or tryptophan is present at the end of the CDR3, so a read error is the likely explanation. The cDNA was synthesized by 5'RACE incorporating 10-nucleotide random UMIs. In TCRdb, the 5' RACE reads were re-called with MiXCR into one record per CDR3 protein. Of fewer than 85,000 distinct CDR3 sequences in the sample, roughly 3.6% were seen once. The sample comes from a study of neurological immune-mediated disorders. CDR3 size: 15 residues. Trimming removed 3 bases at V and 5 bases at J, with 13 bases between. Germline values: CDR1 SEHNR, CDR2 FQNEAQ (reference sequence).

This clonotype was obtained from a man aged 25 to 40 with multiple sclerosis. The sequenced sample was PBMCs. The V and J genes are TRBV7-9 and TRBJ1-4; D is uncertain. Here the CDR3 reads CASSLVGGRNEKLFN. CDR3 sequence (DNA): TGTGCCAGCAGCTTGGTCGGCGGCCGGAATGAAAAACTGTTTAAT.